The 5 T cell receptor beta chains below all came from one sample that was sequenced in a study of human T cells and chemical hapten exposure. MiXCR, run by TCRdb on the RACE reads, gives a single entry per CDR3 protein. Altogether just over 95,000 distinct CDR3 sequences are present, 25% to 35% being singletons, with the ten largest covering 10%. The time point denotes: patch test 3, about 24 weeks after DPC sensitization. Described treatment: therapeutic diphenylcyclopropenone sensitization with weekly scalp DPC. The sample was whole blood, taken in connection with sensitization to the hapten diphenylcyclopropenone (DPC). These receptors all stem from a man aged 40-55 years with alopecia areata. Some clones in this sample may be carry-over from other donors' samples.

The chain uses TRBV5-1 and TRBJ2-1; unclear D gene. Trimming left V 3 bases short and J 6 bases short, with 10 bases between. Germline assignment: CDR1 SGHRS and CDR2 YFSETQ. There are 13 residues in the CDR3. The CDR3 DNA reads as TGCGCCAGCAGCTACACATCAGTCAATGAGCAGTTCTTC. This translates into CASSYTSVNEQFF.

This chain links TRBV3-1 with TRBJ2-2; TRBD2 matches at 12 bases. CDR1 and CDR2 from the germline V gene are LGHDT and YNNKEL (reference sequence). V shed 0 bases, J shed 5 bases, and the junction held 4 bases outside the gene matches. CDR3 length: 17 amino acids. This chain's CDR3 is CASSQDLGLAGTGELFF. Written as DNA, the CDR3 is TGTGCCAGCAGCCAAGATTTAGGACTAGCGGGGACCGGGGAGCTGTTTTTT.

This clonotype was picked up a small number of times. The chain employs TRBV12-3 or TRBV12-4 and TRBJ2-1; a possible D gene is TRBD2 (5 bases). Trimming took 5 bases from V and 8 from J, leaving 16 bases between them. This CDR3 has 14 residues. In DNA form, the CDR3 reads TGTGCCAGCAGTGGCTCTGAGGGAGTGGATGAGCAGTTCTTC. This translates into CASSGSEGVDEQFF.

This clonotype was counted a few times. This chain uses TRBV11-2 with TRBJ1-5; weak D call: TRBD1 (5 bases). The V end lost 1 base, the J end lost 5 bases, and 18 bases lay between the germline ends. Germline CDR1 reads SGHAT; CDR2 reads FQNNGV. The CDR3 covers 17 residues. In DNA form, the CDR3 reads TGTGCCAGCAGCTTAGGAGAAGGCAGGGCCTTTGATCAGCCCCAGCATTTT. This translates into CASSLGEGRAFDQPQHF.

V and J are TRBV7-2 and TRBJ2-3; D remains unclear. The germline CDR1 and CDR2 sequences are SGHTA and FQGNSA. The CDR3 is 16 residues long. V was cut by 2 bases and J by 0 bases, with 12 bases left in between. The DNA for the CDR3 is TGTGCCAGCAGCTTACGGCAGCCAGTTAGCACAGATACGCAGTATTTT. Protein sequence: CASSLRQPVSTDTQYF.